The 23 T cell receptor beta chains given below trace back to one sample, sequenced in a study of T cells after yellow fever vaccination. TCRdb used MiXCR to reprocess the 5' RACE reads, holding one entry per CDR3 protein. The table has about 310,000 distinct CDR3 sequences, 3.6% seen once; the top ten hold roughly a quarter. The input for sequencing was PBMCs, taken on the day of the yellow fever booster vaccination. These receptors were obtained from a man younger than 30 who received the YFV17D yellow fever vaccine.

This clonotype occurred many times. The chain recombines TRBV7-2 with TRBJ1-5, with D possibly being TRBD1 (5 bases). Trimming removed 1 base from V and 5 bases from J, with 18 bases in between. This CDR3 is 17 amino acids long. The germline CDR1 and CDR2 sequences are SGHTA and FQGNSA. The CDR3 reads CASSLGAGNRGDQPQHF. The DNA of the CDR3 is TGTGCCAGCAGCTTAGGGGCAGGGAATCGGGGGGATCAGCCCCAGCATTTT.

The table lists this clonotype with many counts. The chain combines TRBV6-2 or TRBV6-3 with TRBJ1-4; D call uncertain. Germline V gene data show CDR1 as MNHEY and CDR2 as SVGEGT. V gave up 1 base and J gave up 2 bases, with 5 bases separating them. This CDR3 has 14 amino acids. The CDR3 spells CASSYWATNEKLFF. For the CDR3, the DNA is TGTGCCAGCAGTTACTGGGCGACTAATGAAAAACTGTTTTTT.

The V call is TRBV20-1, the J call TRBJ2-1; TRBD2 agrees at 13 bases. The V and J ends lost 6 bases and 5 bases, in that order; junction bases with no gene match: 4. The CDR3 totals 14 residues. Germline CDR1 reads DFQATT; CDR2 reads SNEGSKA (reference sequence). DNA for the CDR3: TGCAGTGCCCTGACTAGCGGGGGGCACAATGAGCAGTTCTTC. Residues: CSALTSGGHNEQFF.

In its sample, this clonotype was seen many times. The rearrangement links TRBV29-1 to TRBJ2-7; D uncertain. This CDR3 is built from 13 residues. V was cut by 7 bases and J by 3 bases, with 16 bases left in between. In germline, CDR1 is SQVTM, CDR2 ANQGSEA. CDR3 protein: CSATMGSGYEQYF. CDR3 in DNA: TGCAGCGCAACAATGGGGTCAGGCTACGAGCAGTACTTC.

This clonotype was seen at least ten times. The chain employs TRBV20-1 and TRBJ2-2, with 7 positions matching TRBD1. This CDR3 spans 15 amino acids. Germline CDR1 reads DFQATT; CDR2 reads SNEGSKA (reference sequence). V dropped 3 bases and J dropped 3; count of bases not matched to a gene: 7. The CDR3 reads CSASEGDRDTGELFF. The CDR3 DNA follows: TGCAGTGCTAGTGAGGGAGACAGGGACACCGGGGAGCTGTTTTTT.

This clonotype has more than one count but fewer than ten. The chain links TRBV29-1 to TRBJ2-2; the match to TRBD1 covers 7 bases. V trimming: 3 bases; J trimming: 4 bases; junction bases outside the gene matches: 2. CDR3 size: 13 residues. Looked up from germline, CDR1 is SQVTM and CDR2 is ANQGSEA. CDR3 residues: CSVEPGGTGELFF. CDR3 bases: TGCAGCGTTGAGCCAGGGGGCACCGGGGAGCTGTTTTTT.

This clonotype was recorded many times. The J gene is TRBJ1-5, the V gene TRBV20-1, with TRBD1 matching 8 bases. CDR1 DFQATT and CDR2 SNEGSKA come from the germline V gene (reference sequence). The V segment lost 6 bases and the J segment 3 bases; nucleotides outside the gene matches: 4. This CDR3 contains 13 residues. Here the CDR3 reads CSAKTGVNQPQHF. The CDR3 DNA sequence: TGCAGTGCAAAGACAGGGGTCAATCAGCCCCAGCATTTT.

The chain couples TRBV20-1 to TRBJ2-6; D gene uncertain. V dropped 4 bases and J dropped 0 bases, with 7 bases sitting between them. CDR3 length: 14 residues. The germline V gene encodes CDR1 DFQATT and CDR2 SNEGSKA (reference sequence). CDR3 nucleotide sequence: TGCAGTGCTATCGAGGACTCTGGGGCCAACGTCCTGACTTTC. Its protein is CSAIEDSGANVLTF.

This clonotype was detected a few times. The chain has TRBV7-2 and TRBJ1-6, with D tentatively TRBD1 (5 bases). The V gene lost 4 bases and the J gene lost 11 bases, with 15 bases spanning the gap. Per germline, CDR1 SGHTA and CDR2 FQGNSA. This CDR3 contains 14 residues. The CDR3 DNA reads TGTGCCAGCAGCTGGGACCGGGGTAGGGCACCCCTCCACTTT. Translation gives CASSWDRGRAPLHF.

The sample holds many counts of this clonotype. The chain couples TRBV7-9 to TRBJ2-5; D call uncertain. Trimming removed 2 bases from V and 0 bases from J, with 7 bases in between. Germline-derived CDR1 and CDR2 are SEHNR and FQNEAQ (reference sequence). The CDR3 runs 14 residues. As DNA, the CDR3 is TGTGCCAGCAGCTTACGGAGCTACCAAGAGACCCAGTACTTC. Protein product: CASSLRSYQETQYF. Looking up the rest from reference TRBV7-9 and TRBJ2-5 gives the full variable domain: DTGVSQNPRHKITKRGQNVTFRCDPISEHNRLYWYRQTLGQGPEFLTYFQNEAQLEKSRLLSDRFSAERPKGSFSTLEIQRTEQGDSAMYLCASSLRSYQETQYFGPGTRLLVL.

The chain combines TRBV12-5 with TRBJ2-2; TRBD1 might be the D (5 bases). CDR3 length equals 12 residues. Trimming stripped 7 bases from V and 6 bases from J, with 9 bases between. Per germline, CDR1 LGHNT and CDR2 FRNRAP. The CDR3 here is CASEGLAGELFF. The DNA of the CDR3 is TGTGCTAGTGAGGGGTTGGCCGGGGAGCTGTTTTTT.

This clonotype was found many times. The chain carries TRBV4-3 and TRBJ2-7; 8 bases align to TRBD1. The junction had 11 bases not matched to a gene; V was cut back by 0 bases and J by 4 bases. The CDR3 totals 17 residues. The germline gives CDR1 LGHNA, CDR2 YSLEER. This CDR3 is CASSQEAVGQGFYEQYF. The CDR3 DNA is TGCGCCAGCAGCCAAGAAGCGGTCGGACAGGGATTTTACGAGCAGTACTTC.

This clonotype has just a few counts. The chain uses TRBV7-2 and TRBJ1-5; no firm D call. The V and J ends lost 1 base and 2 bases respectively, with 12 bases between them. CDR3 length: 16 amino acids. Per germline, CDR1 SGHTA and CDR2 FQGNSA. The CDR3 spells CASSLDVGYGNQPQHF. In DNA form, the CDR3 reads TGTGCCAGCAGCTTAGACGTAGGGTACGGCAATCAGCCCCAGCATTTT. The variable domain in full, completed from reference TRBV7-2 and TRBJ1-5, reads GAGVSQSPSNKVTEKGKDVELRCDPISGHTALYWYRQSLGQGLEFLIYFQGNSAPDKSGLPSDRFSAERTGGSVSTLTIQRTQQEDSAVYLCASSLDVGYGNQPQHFGDGTRLSIL.

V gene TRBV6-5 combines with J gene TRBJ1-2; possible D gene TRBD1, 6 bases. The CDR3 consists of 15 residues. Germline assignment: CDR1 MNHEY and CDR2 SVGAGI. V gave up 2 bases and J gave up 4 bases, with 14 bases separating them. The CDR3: CASSYASGQIYGYTF. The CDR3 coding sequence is TGTGCCAGCAGTTACGCGTCTGGACAGATCTATGGCTACACCTTC.

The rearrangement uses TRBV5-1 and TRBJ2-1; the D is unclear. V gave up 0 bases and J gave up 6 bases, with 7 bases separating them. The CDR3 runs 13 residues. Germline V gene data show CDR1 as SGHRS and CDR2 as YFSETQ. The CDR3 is CASSLARTNEQFF. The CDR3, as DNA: TGCGCCAGCAGCTTGGCGCGGACCAATGAGCAGTTCTTC. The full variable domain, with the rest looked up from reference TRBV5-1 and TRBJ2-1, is KAGVTQTPRYLIKTRGQQVTLSCSPISGHRSVSWYQQTPGQGLQFLFEYFSETQRNKGNFPGRFSGRQFSNSRSEMNVSTLELGDSALYLCASSLARTNEQFFGPGTRLTVL.

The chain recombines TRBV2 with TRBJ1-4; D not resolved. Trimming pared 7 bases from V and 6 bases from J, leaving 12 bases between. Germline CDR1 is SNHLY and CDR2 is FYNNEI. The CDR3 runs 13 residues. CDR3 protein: CASNKAVDEKLFF. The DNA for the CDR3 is TGTGCCAGCAACAAAGCGGTGGATGAAAAACTGTTTTTT. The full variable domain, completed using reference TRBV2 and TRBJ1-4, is EPEVTQTPSHQVTQMGQEVILRCVPISNHLYFYWYRQILGQKVEFLVSFYNNEISEKSEIFDDQFSVERPDGSNFTLKIRSTKLEDSAMYFCASNKAVDEKLFFGSGTQLSVL.

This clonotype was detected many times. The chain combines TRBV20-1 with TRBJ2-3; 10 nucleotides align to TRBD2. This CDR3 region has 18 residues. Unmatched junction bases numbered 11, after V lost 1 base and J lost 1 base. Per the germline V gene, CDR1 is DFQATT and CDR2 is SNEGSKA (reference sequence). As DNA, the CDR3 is TGCAGTGCTAGAGCTCCTAGCGGGGGCGCCCGGGGCACAGATACGCAGTATTTT. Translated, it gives CSARAPSGGARGTDTQYF.

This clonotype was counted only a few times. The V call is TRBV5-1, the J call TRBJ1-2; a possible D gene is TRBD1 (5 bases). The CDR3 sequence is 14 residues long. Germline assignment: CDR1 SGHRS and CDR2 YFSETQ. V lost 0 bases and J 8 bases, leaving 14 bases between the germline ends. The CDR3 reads CASSLASQGSGYTF. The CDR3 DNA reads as TGCGCCAGCAGCTTGGCATCGCAGGGCAGCGGCTACACCTTC.

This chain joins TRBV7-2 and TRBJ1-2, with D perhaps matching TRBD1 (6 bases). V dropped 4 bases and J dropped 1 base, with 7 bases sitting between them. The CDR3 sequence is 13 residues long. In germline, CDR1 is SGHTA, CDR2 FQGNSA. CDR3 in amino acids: CASSWTDNYGYTF. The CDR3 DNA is TGTGCCAGCAGCTGGACAGATAACTATGGCTACACCTTC. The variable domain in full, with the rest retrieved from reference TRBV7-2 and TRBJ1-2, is GAGVSQSPSNKVTEKGKDVELRCDPISGHTALYWYRQSLGQGLEFLIYFQGNSAPDKSGLPSDRFSAERTGGSVSTLTIQRTQQEDSAVYLCASSWTDNYGYTFGSGTRLTVV.

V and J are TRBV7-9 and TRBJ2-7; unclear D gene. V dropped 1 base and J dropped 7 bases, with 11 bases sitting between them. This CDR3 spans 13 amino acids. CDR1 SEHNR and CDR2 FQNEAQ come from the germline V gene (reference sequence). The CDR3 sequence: CASSLELVDEQYF. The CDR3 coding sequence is TGTGCCAGCAGCTTAGAATTGGTTGATGAGCAGTACTTC.

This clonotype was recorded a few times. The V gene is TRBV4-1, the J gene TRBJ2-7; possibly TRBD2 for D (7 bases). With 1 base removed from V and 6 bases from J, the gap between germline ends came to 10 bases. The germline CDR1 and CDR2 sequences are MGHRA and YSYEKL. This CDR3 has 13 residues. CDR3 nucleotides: TGCGCCAGCAGCCAAGTGGGGGGGCTCGAGCAGTACTTC. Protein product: CASSQVGGLEQYF.

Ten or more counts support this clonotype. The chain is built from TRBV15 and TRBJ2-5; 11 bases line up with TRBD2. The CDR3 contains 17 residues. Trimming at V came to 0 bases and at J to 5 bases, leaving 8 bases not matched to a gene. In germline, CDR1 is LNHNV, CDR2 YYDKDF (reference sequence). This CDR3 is CATSRDGLAGGGETQYF. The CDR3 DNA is TGTGCCACCAGCAGAGATGGTCTAGCGGGGGGCGGCGAGACCCAGTACTTC.

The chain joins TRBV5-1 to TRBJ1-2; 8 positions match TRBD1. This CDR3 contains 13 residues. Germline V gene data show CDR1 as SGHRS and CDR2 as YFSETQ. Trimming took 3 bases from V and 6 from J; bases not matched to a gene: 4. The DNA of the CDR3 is TGCGCCAGCAGCTCGGGGACAGGAAATGGCTACACCTTC. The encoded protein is CASSSGTGNGYTF.